This T cell receptor beta chain was observed in a study of shared clonotypes between healthy human individuals. Study-wide findings and caveats: Only a few donors were included, so the genetic and exposure-history diversity represented was limited.

Data came from immunoSEQ multiplex PCR; TCRdb stores just in-frame clones and leaves some out. Here the sample spans about 2 million clones, approximately 94% being singletons. A word on this clone: Antigen unknown.

This CDR3 comprises 16 residues. In germline, CDR1 is SEHNR, CDR2 FQNEAQ (reference sequence). Trimming removed 4 bases from V and 4 bases from J; junction bases left unmatched: 8. Terminally differentiated effector memory CD45RA+ cells were excluded from the naive CD8 cells, which were CD45RO-negative and positively selected for CCR7. The clonotype comes from a man aged 18 to 35 in good health. Sequencing used naive CD8+ T cells sorted from blood. This sequence joins TRBV7-9 and TRBJ2-3; 10 positions agree with TRBD1. In nucleotides, the CDR3 is TGTGCCAGCAGCTGGCAGGAGACAGGGGGCCCAGATACGCAGTATTTT. Translation: CASSWQETGGPDTQYF.